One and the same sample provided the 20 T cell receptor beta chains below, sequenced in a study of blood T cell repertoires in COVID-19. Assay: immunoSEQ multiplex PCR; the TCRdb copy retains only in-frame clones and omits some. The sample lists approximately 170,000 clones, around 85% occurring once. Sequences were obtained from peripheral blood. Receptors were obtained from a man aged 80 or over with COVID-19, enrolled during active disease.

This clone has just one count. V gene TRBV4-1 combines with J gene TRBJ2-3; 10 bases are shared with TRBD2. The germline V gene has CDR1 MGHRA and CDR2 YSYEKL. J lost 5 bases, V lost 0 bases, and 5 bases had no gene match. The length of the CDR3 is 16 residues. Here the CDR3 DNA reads TGCGCCAGCAGCCAAGAGTGGAGCGGGGGGGTAGATACGCAGTATTTT. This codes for CASSQEWSGGVDTQYF.

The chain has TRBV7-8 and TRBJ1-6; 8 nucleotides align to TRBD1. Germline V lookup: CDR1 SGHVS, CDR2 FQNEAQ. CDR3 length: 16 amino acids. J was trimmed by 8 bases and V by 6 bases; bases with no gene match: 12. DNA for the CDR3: TGTGCCAGCAGTTCAAGCACCGGGACAGGCGATTCACCCCTCCACTTT. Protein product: CASSSSTGTGDSPLHF.

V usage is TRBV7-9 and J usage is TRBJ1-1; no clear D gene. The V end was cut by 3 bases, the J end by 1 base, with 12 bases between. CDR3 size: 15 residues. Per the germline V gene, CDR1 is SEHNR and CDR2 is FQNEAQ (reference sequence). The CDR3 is CASSFASRRNTEAFF. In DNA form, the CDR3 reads TGTGCCAGCAGCTTTGCAAGTCGCAGGAACACTGAAGCTTTCTTT.

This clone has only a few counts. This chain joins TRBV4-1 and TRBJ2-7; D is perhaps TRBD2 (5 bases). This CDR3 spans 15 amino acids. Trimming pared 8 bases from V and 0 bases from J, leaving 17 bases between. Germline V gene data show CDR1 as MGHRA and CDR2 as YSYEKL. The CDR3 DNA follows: TGCGCCAGCGGTGGAGCGGCCAAGGGCTCCTACGAGCAGTACTTC. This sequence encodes CASGGAAKGSYEQYF.

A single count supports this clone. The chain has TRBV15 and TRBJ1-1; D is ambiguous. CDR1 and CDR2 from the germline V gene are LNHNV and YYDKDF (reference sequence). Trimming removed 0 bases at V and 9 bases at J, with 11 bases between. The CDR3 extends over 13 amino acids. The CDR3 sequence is CATSRDQETKAFF. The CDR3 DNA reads TGTGCCACCAGCAGAGATCAGGAGACTAAAGCTTTCTTT.

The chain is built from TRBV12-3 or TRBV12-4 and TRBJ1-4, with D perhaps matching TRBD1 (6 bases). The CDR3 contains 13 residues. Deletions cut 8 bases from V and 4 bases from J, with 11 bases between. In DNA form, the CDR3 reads TGTGCCAGCCGGAGGGGGGGTAATGAAAAACTGTTTTTT. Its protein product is CASRRGGNEKLFF.

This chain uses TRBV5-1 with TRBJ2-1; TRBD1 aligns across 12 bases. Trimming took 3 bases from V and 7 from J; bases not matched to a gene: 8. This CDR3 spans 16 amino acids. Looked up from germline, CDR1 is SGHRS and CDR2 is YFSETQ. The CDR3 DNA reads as TGCGCCAGCAGCTCTTGGGGGACAGGGGGCTGGAATGAGCAGTTCTTC. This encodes CASSSWGTGGWNEQFF.

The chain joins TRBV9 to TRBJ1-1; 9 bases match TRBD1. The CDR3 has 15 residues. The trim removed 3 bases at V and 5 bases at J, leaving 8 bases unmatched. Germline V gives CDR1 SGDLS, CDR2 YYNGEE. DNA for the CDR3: TGTGCCAGCAGCGCCTCCGGGACAGGGTGGACTGAAGCTTTCTTT. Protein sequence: CASSASGTGWTEAFF.

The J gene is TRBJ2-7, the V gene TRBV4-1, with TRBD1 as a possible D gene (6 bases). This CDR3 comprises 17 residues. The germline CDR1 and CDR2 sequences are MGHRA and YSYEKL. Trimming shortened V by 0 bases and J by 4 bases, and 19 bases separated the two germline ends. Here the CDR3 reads CASSQDRTVGTPYEQYF. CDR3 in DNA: TGCGCCAGCAGCCAAGACAGGACTGTAGGGACACCTTACGAGCAGTACTTC.

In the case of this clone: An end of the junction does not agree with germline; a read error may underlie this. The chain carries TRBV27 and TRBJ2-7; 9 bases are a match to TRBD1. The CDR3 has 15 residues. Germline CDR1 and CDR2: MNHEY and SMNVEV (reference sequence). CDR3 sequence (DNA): TGTGCCAGCAGTCTATCAGACAGGGGGTCCTACGAGCAGTACTTC. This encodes CASSLSDRGSYEQYF.

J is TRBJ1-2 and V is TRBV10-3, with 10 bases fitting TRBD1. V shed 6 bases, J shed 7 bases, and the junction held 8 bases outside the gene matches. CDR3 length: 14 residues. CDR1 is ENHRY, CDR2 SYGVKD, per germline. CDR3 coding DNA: TGTGCCATCAGCCTCCGGGACAGGGGAGCTGGCTACACCTTC. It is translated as CAISLRDRGAGYTF.

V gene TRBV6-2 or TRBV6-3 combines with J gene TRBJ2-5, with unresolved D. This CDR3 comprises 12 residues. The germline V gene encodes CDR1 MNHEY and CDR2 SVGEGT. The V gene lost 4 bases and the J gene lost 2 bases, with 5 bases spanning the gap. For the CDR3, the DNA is TGTGCCAGCAGTTTAAATCAAGAGACCCAGTACTTC. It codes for CASSLNQETQYF.

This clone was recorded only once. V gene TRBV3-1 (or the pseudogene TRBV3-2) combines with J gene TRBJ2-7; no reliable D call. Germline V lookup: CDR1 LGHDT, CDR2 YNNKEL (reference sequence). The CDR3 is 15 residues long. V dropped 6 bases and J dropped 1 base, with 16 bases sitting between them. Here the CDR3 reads CASSPGRHLSYEQYF. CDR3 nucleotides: TGTGCCAGCAGTCCCGGCAGGCACCTTTCCTACGAGCAGTACTTC.

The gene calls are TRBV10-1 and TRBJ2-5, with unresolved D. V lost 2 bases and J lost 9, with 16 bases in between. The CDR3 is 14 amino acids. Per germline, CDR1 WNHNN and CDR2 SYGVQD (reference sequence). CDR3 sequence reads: CASSEGGDLAPQYF. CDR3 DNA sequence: TGCGCCAGCAGTGAGGGTGGAGATTTGGCGCCCCAGTACTTC.

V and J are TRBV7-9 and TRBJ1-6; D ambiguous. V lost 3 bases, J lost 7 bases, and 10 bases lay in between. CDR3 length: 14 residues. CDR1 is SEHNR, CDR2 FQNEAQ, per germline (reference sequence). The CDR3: CASSFLGSNSPLHF. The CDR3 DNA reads TGTGCCAGCAGCTTTTTGGGCAGCAATTCACCCCTCCACTTT. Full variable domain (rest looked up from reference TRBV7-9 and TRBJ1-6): DTGVSQNPRHKITKRGQNVTFRCDPISEHNRLYWYRQTLGQGPEFLTYFQNEAQLEKSRLLSDRFSAERPKGSFSTLEIQRTEQGDSAMYLCASSFLGSNSPLHFGNGTRLTVT.

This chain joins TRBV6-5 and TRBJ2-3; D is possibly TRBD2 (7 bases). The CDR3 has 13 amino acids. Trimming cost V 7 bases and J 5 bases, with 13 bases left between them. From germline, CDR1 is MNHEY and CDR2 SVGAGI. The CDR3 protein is CASKRGAGDTQYF. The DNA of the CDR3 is TGTGCCAGCAAACGGGGGGCCGGAGATACGCAGTATTTT.

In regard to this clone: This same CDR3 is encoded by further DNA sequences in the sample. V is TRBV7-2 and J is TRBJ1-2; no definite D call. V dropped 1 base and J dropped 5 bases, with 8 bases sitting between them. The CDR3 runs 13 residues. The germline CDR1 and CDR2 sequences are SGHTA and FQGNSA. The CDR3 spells CASSLDGLYGYTF. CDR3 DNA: TGTGCCAGCAGCTTAGATGGGCTATATGGCTACACCTTC. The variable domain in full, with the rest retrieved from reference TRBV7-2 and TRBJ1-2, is GAGVSQSPSNKVTEKGKDVELRCDPISGHTALYWYRQSLGQGLEFLIYFQGNSAPDKSGLPSDRFSAERTGGSVSTLTIQRTQQEDSAVYLCASSLDGLYGYTFGSGTRLTVV.

CDR3 residues: CASNHRANTGELFF. CDR3 bases: TGTGCCAGTAATCACAGGGCGAACACCGGGGAGCTGTTTTTT. The rearrangement joins TRBV19 to TRBJ2-2; tentatively, D is TRBD1 (6 bases). The CDR3 loop spans 14 amino acids. Germline loops: CDR1 LNHDA, CDR2 SQIVND (reference sequence). The V gene lost 7 bases and the J gene lost 0 bases, with 9 bases spanning the gap.

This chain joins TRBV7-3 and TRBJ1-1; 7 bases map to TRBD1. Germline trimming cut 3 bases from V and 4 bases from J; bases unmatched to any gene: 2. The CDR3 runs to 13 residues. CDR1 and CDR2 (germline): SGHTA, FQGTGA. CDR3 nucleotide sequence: TGTGCCAGCAGCTTCCCAGGGGGCACTGAAGCTTTCTTT. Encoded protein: CASSFPGGTEAFF.

CDR3 bases: TGTGCCAGCGGGACAGCCCAGAGTCAGCCCCAGCATTTT. It encodes CASGTAQSQPQHF. V and J are TRBV28 and TRBJ1-5; the match to TRBD1 covers 7 bases. Germline CDR1 is MDHEN and CDR2 is SYDVKM. The V gene end was trimmed by 8 bases and the J gene end by 6 bases; junction bases not matched to a gene: 7. This CDR3 contains 13 residues.